The 27 T cell receptor beta chains below were found in one sample sequenced in a study of blood T cell repertoires in COVID-19. TCRdb keeps only in-frame clones here, not all; method: immunoSEQ multiplex PCR. The sample yields more than 85,000 clones, under 85% seen once. Sequenced input: peripheral blood. These receptor sequences come from a human donor in a cohort sampled during active COVID-19.

The chain couples TRBV6-1 to TRBJ2-7; 8 positions agree with TRBD2. The V gene end was trimmed by 2 bases and the J gene end by 1 base; junction bases not matched to a gene: 4. The germline V gene has CDR1 MNHNS and CDR2 SASEGT. This CDR3 is built from 15 residues. The CDR3 DNA sequence: TGTGCCAGCAGTGAACGGACTAGCCGGTCCTACGAGCAGTACTTC. Its translation is CASSERTSRSYEQYF.

J is TRBJ2-1 and V is TRBV5-8, with D perhaps matching TRBD2 (5 bases). The germline CDR1 and CDR2 sequences are SGHTS and YDEGEE. Trimming shortened V by 0 bases and J by 2 bases, and 18 bases separated the two germline ends. The CDR3 has 18 amino acids. The CDR3 loop is CASSLAGLASSTYNEQFF. The DNA for the CDR3 is TGTGCCAGCAGCTTGGCCGGGCTAGCCAGCTCCACCTACAATGAGCAGTTCTTC.

The chain is built from TRBV9 and TRBJ2-3, with no clear D. The V gene's germline CDR1 is SGDLS and CDR2 YYNGEE. CDR3 length equals 12 residues. V shed 3 bases and J shed 1 base, with 3 bases lying between them. The CDR3 coding sequence is TGTGCCAGCAGCGGGCGCACAGATACGCAGTATTTT. Protein product: CASSGRTDTQYF.

The chain is built from TRBV5-4 and TRBJ2-1; tentative D call: TRBD1 (5 bases). CDR1 SGHNT and CDR2 YYREEE come from the germline V gene (reference sequence). Between the trimmed V and J ends, which lost 0 bases and 4 bases, there was a span of 17 bases. This CDR3 spans 17 amino acids. CDR3 DNA: TGTGCCAGCAGCTTGGATTGGGGTATACAGGTTTACAATGAGCAGTTCTTC. Protein product: CASSLDWGIQVYNEQFF.

A single count supports this clone. This chain connects TRBV5-4 to TRBJ2-5; 7 bases line up with TRBD1. Germline assignment: CDR1 SGHNT and CDR2 YYREEE (reference sequence). V shed 4 bases, J shed 2 bases, and the junction held 8 bases outside the gene matches. The CDR3 is 15 amino acids. As DNA, the CDR3 is TGTGCCAGCAGCCCGAGGGACAGAGAACAAGAGACCCAGTACTTC. Its translation is CASSPRDREQETQYF.

On this clone itself: The sample holds other DNA sequences that translate to the same CDR3. The CDR3 loop is CASSPWTGNTEAFF. The CDR3 nucleotides are TGTGCCAGCAGTCCGTGGACAGGGAACACTGAAGCTTTCTTT. The chain couples TRBV27 to TRBJ1-1; 7 nucleotides align to TRBD1. Germline loops: CDR1 MNHEY, CDR2 SMNVEV (reference sequence). This CDR3 has 14 amino acids. V gave up 5 bases and J gave up 1 base; unmatched junction bases: 4.

The rearrangement uses TRBV5-6 and TRBJ1-2; D is unresolved. Trimming pared 0 bases from V and 9 bases from J, leaving 12 bases between. Germline lookup yields CDR1 SGHDT and CDR2 YYEEEE. The CDR3 sequence is 13 residues long. The CDR3 DNA follows: TGTGCCAGCAGCTTGGCAGGCGTCTCAAGCTACACCTTC. Protein: CASSLAGVSSYTF.

The chain employs TRBV11-2 and TRBJ2-3, with 11 nucleotides matching TRBD2. This CDR3 spans 17 amino acids. CDR1 SGHAT and CDR2 FQNNGV come from the germline V gene. Trimming removed 1 base from V and 5 bases from J; junction bases left unmatched: 8. The CDR3: CASSLGIAGGPLDTQYF. The DNA of the CDR3 is TGTGCCAGCAGCTTAGGCATAGCGGGGGGGCCTTTAGATACGCAGTATTTT.

On this clone itself: Other DNA sequences within the sample encode an identical CDR3. The V call is TRBV7-9, the J call TRBJ1-1, with 7 nucleotides matching TRBD1. J was trimmed by 2 bases and V by 1 base; bases with no gene match: 1. The CDR3 extends over 14 amino acids. Germline CDR1 is SEHNR and CDR2 is FQNEAQ (reference sequence). The chain's CDR3 is CASSLGGGNTEAFF. The DNA of the CDR3 is TGTGCCAGCAGCTTAGGAGGGGGCAACACTGAAGCTTTCTTT. Full variable domain (rest looked up from reference TRBV7-9 and TRBJ1-1): DTGVSQNPRHKITKRGQNVTFRCDPISEHNRLYWYRQTLGQGPEFLTYFQNEAQLEKSRLLSDRFSAERPKGSFSTLEIQRTEQGDSAMYLCASSLGGGNTEAFFGQGTRLTVV.

The chain joins TRBV5-4 to TRBJ1-2; 7 nucleotides align to TRBD1. Germline CDR1 reads SGHNT; CDR2 reads YYREEE (reference sequence). The CDR3 has 14 amino acids. V lost 4 bases to trimming and J lost 4 bases; unmatched junction nucleotides: 7. The CDR3 coding sequence is TGTGCCAGCAGCCTCCCGACAGGGCTCTATGGCTACACCTTC. Its protein product is CASSLPTGLYGYTF.

As concerns this clone: Other DNA sequences in the sample encode the same CDR3. The rearrangement links TRBV7-9 to TRBJ1-5, with D maybe TRBD1 (6 bases). V was trimmed by 5 bases and J by 5 bases, leaving 10 bases between them. CDR1 and CDR2 from the germline V gene are SEHNR and FQNEAQ (reference sequence). The CDR3 is 13 residues long. The CDR3 DNA follows: TGTGCCAGCAGCCTACAGGGAGATCAGCCCCAGCATTTT. Amino acid sequence: CASSLQGDQPQHF.

The rearrangement uses TRBV19 and TRBJ2-3; no clear D. CDR3 length: 13 amino acids. V shed 3 bases and J shed 4 bases, with 8 bases lying between them. Germline lookup yields CDR1 LNHDA and CDR2 SQIVND (reference sequence). The CDR3 bases are TGTGCCAGTAGTATTAAAACAGCAGATACGCAGTATTTT. Residues: CASSIKTADTQYF.

The CDR3, as DNA: TGTGCCAGCAGTTTAGGGCAAAACAATGAGCAGTTCTTC. Protein product: CASSLGQNNEQFF. The rearrangement links TRBV28 to TRBJ2-1; D is ambiguous. From germline, CDR1 is MDHEN and CDR2 SYDVKM. This CDR3 is 13 amino acids long. With 2 bases removed from V and 5 bases from J, the gap between germline ends came to 7 bases.

The chain employs TRBV2 and TRBJ2-1; TRBD2 matches at 11 bases. The ends lost 5 bases at V and 6 bases at J; junction bases unmatched: 6. Germline V gene data show CDR1 as SNHLY and CDR2 as FYNNEI. This CDR3 is built from 15 residues. The CDR3 coding sequence is TGTGCCAGCAGTCTAGCGGGAGGACCTGGCAATGAGCAGTTCTTC. This codes for CASSLAGGPGNEQFF.

In DNA form, the CDR3 reads TGTGCCAGCAGCCAAGCTAGCGCAGATACGCAGTATTTT. Its protein product is CASSQASADTQYF. The chain carries TRBV4-2 and TRBJ2-3; weak D call: TRBD2 (6 bases). The germline gives CDR1 LGHNA, CDR2 YNFKEQ. Trimming pared 1 base from V and 4 bases from J, leaving 6 bases between. The CDR3 consists of 13 residues.

This clone showed up just once. The chain uses TRBV19 and TRBJ2-5; 9 bases are a match to TRBD2. CDR1 is LNHDA and CDR2 is SQIVND in the germline V gene (reference sequence). The CDR3 totals 16 residues. V shed 4 bases and J 0 bases; nucleotides not matched to a gene: 6. CDR3 bases: TGTGCCAGTAGTAAGCGGGGGGCTGAGTACCAAGAGACCCAGTACTTC. As protein: CASSKRGAEYQETQYF.

DNA of the CDR3: TGTGCCAGCAGCCAAGGGACTAGCGGGGCCTCTAGCACAGATACGCAGTATTTT. Translating gives CASSQGTSGASSTDTQYF. V gene TRBV5-4 combines with J gene TRBJ2-3; 13 bases match TRBD2. CDR3 length: 18 amino acids. V dropped 4 bases and J dropped 0; count of bases not matched to a gene: 8. Germline lookup yields CDR1 SGHNT and CDR2 YYREEE (reference sequence).

The chain is built from TRBV28 and TRBJ2-4, with 8 bases aligning to TRBD1. Germline values: CDR1 MDHEN, CDR2 SYDVKM. After removal of 3 bases from V and 4 bases from J, the junction contained 8 bases not matched to a gene. The CDR3 covers 16 residues. The CDR3: CASSFLTGQAKNIQYF. The CDR3 nucleotides are TGTGCCAGCAGTTTTCTTACGGGACAGGCGAAAAACATTCAGTACTTC.

The chain is built from TRBV15 and TRBJ2-4; TRBD2 agrees at 7 bases. This CDR3 is 16 amino acids long. V shed 3 bases, J shed 9 bases, and the junction held 14 bases outside the gene matches. The germline V gene has CDR1 LNHNV and CDR2 YYDKDF (reference sequence). The DNA for the CDR3 is TGTGCCACCAGCAGGGGGGGGGAGGTCCCTCGGAGCATTCAGTACTTC. The encoded protein is CATSRGGEVPRSIQYF.

This clone was recorded a few times. The rearrangement uses TRBV30 and TRBJ2-1; unclear D gene. Germline loops: CDR1 GTSNPN, CDR2 SVGIG (reference sequence). This CDR3 region has 14 residues. Here the CDR3 reads CELERPSSYNEQFF. In nucleotides, the CDR3 is TGTGAGCTTGAGCGCCCTAGCTCCTACAATGAGCAGTTCTTC. Full variable domain (missing parts from reference TRBV30 and TRBJ2-1): SQTIHQWPATLVQPVGSPLSLECTVEGTSNPNLYWYRQAAGRGLQLLFYSVGIGQISSEVPQNLSASRPQDRQFILSSKKLLLSDSGFYLCELERPSSYNEQFFGPGTRLTVL.

This chain uses TRBV11-2 with TRBJ2-7; 10 nucleotides agree with TRBD2. J was trimmed by 4 bases and V by 1 base; bases with no gene match: 7. In germline, CDR1 is SGHAT, CDR2 FQNNGV. The CDR3 runs 16 residues. This CDR3 is CASSLGPGLAWYEQYF. The CDR3 DNA follows: TGTGCCAGCAGCTTAGGTCCGGGACTAGCGTGGTACGAGCAGTACTTC.

The CDR3 DNA sequence: TGTGCCAGCCTAGAGGACCCCCGGGGCACCATATATTTT. It translates to CASLEDPRGTIYF. The chain combines TRBV7-2 with TRBJ1-3, with D uncertain. The CDR3 spans 13 residues. V was clipped by 8 bases and J by 9 bases, with 17 bases between them. Looked up from germline, CDR1 is SGHTA and CDR2 is FQGNSA.

The rearrangement joins TRBV5-1 to TRBJ2-1; 15 nucleotides match TRBD2. The CDR3 is made up of 19 amino acids. CDR1 and CDR2 (germline): SGHRS, YFSETQ. V lost 0 bases and J lost 0; bases outside the gene matches: 4. The CDR3: CASSLVPGLAGGSYNEQFF. Here the CDR3 DNA reads TGCGCCAGCAGCTTGGTTCCGGGACTAGCGGGGGGCTCCTACAATGAGCAGTTCTTC.

The CDR3: CASSLGQGARVEKLFF. CDR3 sequence (DNA): TGTGCCAGCAGCTTGGGACAGGGGGCTCGGGTTGAAAAACTGTTTTTT. The chain couples TRBV11-2 to TRBJ1-4; 12 bases fit TRBD1. The CDR3 runs to 16 residues. The ends lost 3 bases at V and 7 bases at J; junction bases unmatched: 6. Looked up from germline, CDR1 is SGHAT and CDR2 is FQNNGV.

The V gene is TRBV6-5, the J gene TRBJ1-2, with TRBD1 identical over 9 bases. This CDR3 is built from 14 residues. Losses at the gene ends were 7 bases for V and 7 bases for J; bases not matched to a gene: 10. Germline loops: CDR1 MNHEY, CDR2 SVGAGI. The CDR3 is CASTNRDRASGYTF. CDR3 in DNA: TGTGCCAGCACCAACCGGGACAGGGCGTCTGGCTACACCTTC.

V usage is TRBV5-1 and J usage is TRBJ2-3, with D unclear. There are 14 residues in the CDR3. Trimming cost V 5 bases and J 0 bases, with 10 bases left between them. Germline values: CDR1 SGHRS, CDR2 YFSETQ. The CDR3 region is CASSRATSTDTQYF. The DNA for the CDR3 is TGCGCCAGCAGTAGAGCAACTAGCACAGATACGCAGTATTTT. Full variable domain (missing parts from reference TRBV5-1 and TRBJ2-3): KAGVTQTPRYLIKTRGQQVTLSCSPISGHRSVSWYQQTPGQGLQFLFEYFSETQRNKGNFPGRFSGRQFSNSRSEMNVSTLELGDSALYLCASSRATSTDTQYFGPGTRLTVL.

This clone was counted only a few times. The V gene is TRBV28, the J gene TRBJ1-5, with 9 bases fitting TRBD1. CDR3 length: 16 amino acids. The ends lost 6 bases at V and 7 bases at J; junction bases unmatched: 13. The V gene's germline CDR1 is MDHEN and CDR2 SYDVKM. CDR3 residues: CASSTARTGAKQPQHF. The CDR3, as DNA: TGTGCCAGCAGCACGGCGAGGACAGGGGCGAAACAGCCCCAGCATTTT.